This T cell receptor (beta chain) was recorded in a study of blood T cells in healthy people across ages. General observations from the study: It was held that the diversity estimates obtained from one million T cells were underestimates.

This clonotype was picked up a small number of times. As yet, its antigen is unknown. Sequence at one end of the junction differs from germline and may be a read error. Germline loops: CDR1 SGHRS, CDR2 YFSETQ. CDR3 length: 14 amino acids. PCR was performed a second time for about 6 to 12 cycles using a sample-barcoded 5' primer and a J-beta primer mix. TCRdb analysed the 5' RACE reads with MiXCR anew, one entry per CDR3 protein. The table lists 760,000 or so distinct CDR3 sequences, approximately 25% of them singletons. These data were also filed under a second study, of T cells of mothers and their children.

The sequence was collected from a boy aged 5-17 years in good health. Sequenced material: blood. The J gene is TRBJ1-2, the V gene TRBV5-1, with 8 bases lining up with TRBD1. The CDR3 nucleotides are TGCGCCAGCACCTTGGACAGGGTGTCGGAAGGCTACACCTTC. It is translated as CASTLDRVSEGYTF.